The rows below give T cell receptor beta chains drawn from one sample of a study of shared clonotypes between healthy human individuals. The repertoire was sequenced with immunoSEQ multiplex PCR; TCRdb's copy has only in-frame clones and lacks some. The sample shows 1 million to 1.2 million clones, roughly 80% of them seen only once. Specimen: memory CD4+ T cells from PBMCs. The receptors come from a man between 18 and 29 years old in good health. Some clones in this sample may be carry-over from other donors' samples. Both conserved end residues are part of each CDR3. Each record gives: V gene, clone size, J gene, D gene, CDR3 DNA, CDR3 protein. D genes are given only for firm matches. Clone size is given for some rows only: seen once, a few or many times, or a class if the clone is expanded.

TRBV18,NA,TRBJ2-2,NA,TGTGCCAGCTCACCATCGGAGAAACGAAGCACCGGGGAGCTGTTTTTT,CASSPSEKRSTGELFF
TRBV5-6,NA,TRBJ2-1,TRBD2,TGTGCCAGCAGTCCCCTAGCGGGAGCGCACAATGAGCAGTTCTTC,CASSPLAGAHNEQFF
TRBV28,NA,TRBJ1-3,NA,TGTGCCAGCAGTTCCCACAGGGGAAACACCATATATTTT,CASSSHRGNTIYF
TRBV19,few,TRBJ1-2,NA,TGTGCCAGTAGTACCCCGGGCAGGAGAGAGAATGGCTACACCTTC,CASSTPGRRENGYTF
TRBV7-3,NA,TRBJ2-2,TRBD2,TGTGCCAGCAGATGGCGGGAGCAGGGCGGGGAGCTGTTTTTT,CASRWREQGGELFF
TRBV5-4,NA,TRBJ2-7,NA,TGTGCCAGCAGCTTGTCGGGGAAGGGGACCTACGAGCAGTACTTC,CASSLSGKGTYEQYF
TRBV9,NA,TRBJ1-1,NA,TGTGCCAGCAGCGTAGCCTTAGACACTGAAGCTTTCTTT,CASSVALDTEAFF
TRBV15,few,TRBJ2-7,NA,TGTGCCACCAGCAGAGAACAGTTTTCCTACGAGCAGTACTTC,CATSREQFSYEQYF
TRBV5-1,NA,TRBJ2-7,NA,TGCGCCAGCAGCACCCTACCGAACTACGAGCAGTACTTC,CASSTLPNYEQYF
TRBV10-3,NA,TRBJ2-5,NA,TGTGCCATCAGTGGTGAGGGTCGTTCGGAGACCCAGTACTTC,CAISGEGRSETQYF
TRBV27,NA,TRBJ2-7,NA,TGTGCCAGCAGTTTCGAGCCAAGCTCCTACGAGCAGTACTTC,CASSFEPSSYEQYF
TRBV5-1,NA,TRBJ2-7,TRBD2,TGCGCCAGCAGCCAAGCCTTAGTGAGCGGGAGGGCCTACGAGCAGTACTTC,CASSQALVSGRAYEQYF
TRBV6-1,NA,TRBJ1-2,NA,TGTGCCAGCAGTCGGGCAACCGAACCTTGGAATGGCTACACCTTC,CASSRATEPWNGYTF